This T cell receptor beta chain was recovered during a study of identical twins. Overall study results and limits: Invariant MAIT and iNKT cells could partly confound zero-insertion analyses. Where beta out-of-frame sequences were concerned, excess twin sharing was weaker.

Everyone who gave samples was a healthy Caucasian. CDR3 length: 14 residues. From germline, CDR1 is SGHRS and CDR2 YFSETQ. A universal primer site arose from template switching, and cDNA bore unique molecular identifiers. MiXCR was run by TCRdb on the 5' RACE reads, yielding one entry per CDR3 protein. The sample records under 350,000 distinct CDR3 sequences, roughly 8.6% being singletons. Many counts were recorded for this clonotype. What it binds is not known. The junction differs from germline at one of its ends, possibly a read error. The same sample was also used in a study of yellow fever vaccine responses in identical twins.

The sample was CD8+ T cells sorted from blood. The chain couples TRBV5-1 to TRBJ1-6; no firm D call. The TCR comes from a woman aged 18-29 years in good health. The CDR3 DNA follows: TGCGCCAGCAGCTTGGCGAGCAGACCCCGAATGGCGGACTTT. Its protein is CASSLASRPRMADF.